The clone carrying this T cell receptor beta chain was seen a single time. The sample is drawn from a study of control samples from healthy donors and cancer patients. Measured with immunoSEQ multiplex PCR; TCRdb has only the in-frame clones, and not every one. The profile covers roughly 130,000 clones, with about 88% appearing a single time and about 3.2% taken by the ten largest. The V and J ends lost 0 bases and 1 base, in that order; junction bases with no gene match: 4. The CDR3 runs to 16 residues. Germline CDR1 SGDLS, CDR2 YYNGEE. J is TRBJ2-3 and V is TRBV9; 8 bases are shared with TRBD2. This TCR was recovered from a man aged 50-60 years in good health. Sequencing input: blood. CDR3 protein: CASSVGVGGGTDTQYF. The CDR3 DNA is TGTGCCAGCAGCGTAGGGGTCGGGGGGGGCACAGATACGCAGTATTTT.